This TCR beta chain was retrieved from a study of Graves' ophthalmopathy and Graves' hyperthyroidism. Investigators amplified TCR beta CDR3 regions from RNA transcripts. HTBI primers were employed in first-round RT-PCR, then a second-round multiplex PCR followed. In TCRdb, the multiplex PCR reads were re-called with MiXCR into one record per CDR3 protein. Here the sample spans approximately 540,000 distinct CDR3 sequences, 35% to 40% being singletons. This clonotype was detected only once. Participants with hyperthyroidism, aged 18 to 65, were newly diagnosed with under 2 months' duration. Pregnancy or lactation, uncontrolled infections and other autoimmune diseases were grounds for excluding patients. The CDR3 is 15 residues long. The ends lost 5 bases at V and 13 bases at J; junction bases unmatched: 17. The V gene's germline CDR1 is DFQATT and CDR2 SNEGSKA (reference sequence).

This TCR was sampled from an adult man with Graves' hyperthyroidism. The rearrangement links TRBV20-1 to TRBJ1-6; the match to TRBD1 covers 7 bases. Input material: peripheral blood or thyroid tissue (not recorded which). As DNA, the CDR3 is TGCAGTGCTCTAATCAGCACAGGGGAGAATCAGCCCCTCCACTTT. Amino acids: CSALISTGENQPLHF.